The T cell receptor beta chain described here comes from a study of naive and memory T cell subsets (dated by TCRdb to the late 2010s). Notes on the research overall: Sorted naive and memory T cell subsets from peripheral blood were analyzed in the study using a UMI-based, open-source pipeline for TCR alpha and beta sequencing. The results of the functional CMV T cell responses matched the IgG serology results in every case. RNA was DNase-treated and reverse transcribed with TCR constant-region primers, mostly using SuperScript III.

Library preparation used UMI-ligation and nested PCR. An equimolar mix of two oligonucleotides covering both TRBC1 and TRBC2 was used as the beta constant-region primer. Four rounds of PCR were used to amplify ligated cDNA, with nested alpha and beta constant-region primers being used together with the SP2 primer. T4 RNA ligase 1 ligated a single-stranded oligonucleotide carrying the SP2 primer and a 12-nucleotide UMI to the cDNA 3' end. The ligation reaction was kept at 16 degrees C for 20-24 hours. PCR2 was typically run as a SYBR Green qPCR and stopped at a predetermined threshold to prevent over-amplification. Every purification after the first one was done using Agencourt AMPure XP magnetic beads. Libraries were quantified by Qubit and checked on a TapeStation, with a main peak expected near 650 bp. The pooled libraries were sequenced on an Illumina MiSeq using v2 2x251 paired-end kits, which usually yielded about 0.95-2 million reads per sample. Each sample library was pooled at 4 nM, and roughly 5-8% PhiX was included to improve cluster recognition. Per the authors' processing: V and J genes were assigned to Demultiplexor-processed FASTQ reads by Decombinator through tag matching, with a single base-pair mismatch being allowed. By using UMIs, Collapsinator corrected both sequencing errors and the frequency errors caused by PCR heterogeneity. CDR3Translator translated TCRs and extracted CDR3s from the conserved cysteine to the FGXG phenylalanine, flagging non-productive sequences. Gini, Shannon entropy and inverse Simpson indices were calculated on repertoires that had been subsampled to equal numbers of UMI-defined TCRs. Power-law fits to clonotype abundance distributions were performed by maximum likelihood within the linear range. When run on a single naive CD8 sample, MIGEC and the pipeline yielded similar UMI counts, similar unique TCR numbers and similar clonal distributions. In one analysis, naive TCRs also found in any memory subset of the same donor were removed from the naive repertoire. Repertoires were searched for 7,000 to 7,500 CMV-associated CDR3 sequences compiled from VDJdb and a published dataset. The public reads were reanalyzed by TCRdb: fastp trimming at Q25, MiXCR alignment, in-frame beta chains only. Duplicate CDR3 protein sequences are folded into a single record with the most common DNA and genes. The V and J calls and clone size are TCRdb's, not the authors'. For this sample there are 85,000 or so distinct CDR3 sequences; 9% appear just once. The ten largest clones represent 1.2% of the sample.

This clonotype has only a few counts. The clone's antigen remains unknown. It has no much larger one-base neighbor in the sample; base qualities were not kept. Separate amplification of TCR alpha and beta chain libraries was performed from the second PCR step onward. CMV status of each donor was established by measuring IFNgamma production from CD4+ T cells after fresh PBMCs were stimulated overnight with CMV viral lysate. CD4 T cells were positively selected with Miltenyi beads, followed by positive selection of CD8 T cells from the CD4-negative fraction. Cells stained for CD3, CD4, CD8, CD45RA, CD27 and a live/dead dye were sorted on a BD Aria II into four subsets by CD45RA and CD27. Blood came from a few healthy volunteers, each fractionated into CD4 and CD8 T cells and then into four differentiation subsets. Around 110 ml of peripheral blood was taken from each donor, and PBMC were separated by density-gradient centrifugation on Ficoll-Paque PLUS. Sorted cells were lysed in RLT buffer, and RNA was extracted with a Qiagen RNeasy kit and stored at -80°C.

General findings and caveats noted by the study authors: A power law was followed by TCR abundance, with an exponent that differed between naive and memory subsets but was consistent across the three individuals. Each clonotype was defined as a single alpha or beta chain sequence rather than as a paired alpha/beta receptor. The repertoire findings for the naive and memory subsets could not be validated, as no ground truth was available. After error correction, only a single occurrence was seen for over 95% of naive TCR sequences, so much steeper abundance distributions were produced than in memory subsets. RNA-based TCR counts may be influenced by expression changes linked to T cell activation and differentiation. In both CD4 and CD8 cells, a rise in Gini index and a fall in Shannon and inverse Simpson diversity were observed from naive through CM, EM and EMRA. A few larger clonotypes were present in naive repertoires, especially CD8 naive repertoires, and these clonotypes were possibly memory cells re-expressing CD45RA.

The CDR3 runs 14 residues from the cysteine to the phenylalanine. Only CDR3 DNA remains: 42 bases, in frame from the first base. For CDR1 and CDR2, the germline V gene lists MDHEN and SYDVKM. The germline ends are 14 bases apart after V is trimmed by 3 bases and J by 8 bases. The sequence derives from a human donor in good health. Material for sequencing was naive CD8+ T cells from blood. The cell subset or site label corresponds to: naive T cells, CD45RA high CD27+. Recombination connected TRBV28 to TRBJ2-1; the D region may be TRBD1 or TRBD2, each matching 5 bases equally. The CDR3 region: CASSFRERDHEQFF. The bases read TGTGCCAGCAGTTTCAGAGAAAGGGACCATGAGCAGTTCTTC.